These 10 T cell receptor beta chains were all obtained from the same sample, sequenced in a study of Graves' ophthalmopathy and Graves' hyperthyroidism. The sequenced template was RNA, covering the TCR beta CDR3 region. RT-PCR was first run with HTBI primers, then multiplex PCR in a second round. One entry per CDR3 protein, called by TCRdb with MiXCR from the multiplex PCR reads. This table holds hundreds of thousands of distinct CDR3 sequences, approximately 21% found once. Input material: peripheral blood. The receptors originated from a woman younger than 30 with stable Graves' hyperthyroidism. Some clones in this sample may be carry-over from other donors' samples.

This sequence joins TRBV9 and TRBJ1-2; D is unclear. The CDR3 is 15 amino acids. Germline V gives CDR1 SGDLS, CDR2 YYNGEE. Trimming took off 3 bases at V and 6 bases at J, with 18 bases between the two ends. In DNA form, the CDR3 reads TGTGCCAGCAGCGCCTACTCTGAGAGGACGGATGGCTACACCTTC. Its translation is CASSAYSERTDGYTF.

This clonotype has a handful of counts. The chain employs TRBV2 and TRBJ2-7; 8 nucleotides line up with TRBD2. The ends lost 7 bases at V and 2 bases at J; junction bases unmatched: 1. The CDR3 is 12 residues long. CDR1 is SNHLY and CDR2 is FYNNEI in the germline V gene. The CDR3 DNA is TGTGCCAGCACGGGACTAGCCTACGAGCAGTACTTC. It encodes CASTGLAYEQYF.

This clonotype has ten or more counts. V is TRBV12-5 and J is TRBJ1-5; a possible D gene is TRBD1 (5 bases). The CDR3 has 13 amino acids. Trimming took off 2 bases at V and 5 bases at J, with 7 bases between the two ends. Germline CDR1 LGHNT, CDR2 FRNRAP. The CDR3: CASGLPRDQPQHF. The CDR3 DNA is TGTGCTAGTGGTTTGCCCAGGGATCAGCCCCAGCATTTT.

This clonotype has more than one count but fewer than ten. This sequence joins TRBV27 and TRBJ1-1; unclear D gene. The CDR3 has 12 residues. From germline, CDR1 is MNHEY and CDR2 SMNVEV (reference sequence). V was cut by 6 bases and J by 7 bases, with 12 bases left in between. The CDR3 nucleotides are TGTGCCAGCAGCTCAAATTGGGGTGAAGCTTTCTTT. Translating gives CASSSNWGEAFF.

This clonotype was detected ten times or more. This rearrangement joins TRBV11-2 to TRBJ1-6; D uncertain. The germline V and J ends were trimmed by 4 bases and 10 bases, with 8 bases remaining between them. The germline V gene encodes CDR1 SGHAT and CDR2 FQNNGV. The CDR3 length is 12 residues. The CDR3 protein is CASSSSPSPLHF. In nucleotides, the CDR3 is TGTGCCAGCAGCTCAAGCCCCTCACCCCTCCACTTT.

The rearrangement joins TRBV12-3 or TRBV12-4 to TRBJ1-2, with a weak D call TRBD1 (5 bases). The V end lost 3 bases, the J end lost 0 bases, and 14 bases lay between the germline ends. The CDR3 has 16 residues. For the CDR3, the DNA is TGTGCCAGCAGTTTCATCTCGGCAGGGCCTAACTATGGCTACACCTTC. This sequence encodes CASSFISAGPNYGYTF.

This clonotype was recorded many times. The chain joins TRBV12-3 or TRBV12-4 to TRBJ2-5; weak D call: TRBD2 (7 bases). V was cut by 6 bases and J by 5 bases, with 16 bases left in between. CDR3 length equals 14 residues. The DNA for the CDR3 is TGTGCCAGCAGCTCGCCCGGGGGGCGGGAGACCCAGTACTTC. It yields the protein CASSSPGGRETQYF.

V is TRBV19 and J is TRBJ2-7; D is unresolved. This CDR3 has 17 amino acids. Trimming stripped 1 base from V and 0 bases from J, with 16 bases between. Germline-derived CDR1 and CDR2 are LNHDA and SQIVND (reference sequence). The CDR3 sequence: CASSIAMDGISSYEQYF. The CDR3 nucleotides are TGTGCCAGTAGTATAGCCATGGACGGTATTAGCTCCTACGAGCAGTACTTC.

V and J are TRBV28 and TRBJ2-7; 7 nucleotides align to TRBD1. Losses at the gene ends were 6 bases for V and 0 bases for J; bases not matched to a gene: 5. The CDR3 has 14 residues. Germline CDR1 reads MDHEN; CDR2 reads SYDVKM. This CDR3 is CASSVGQTSYEQYF. The CDR3 nucleotides read TGTGCCAGCAGCGTGGGACAGACCTCCTACGAGCAGTACTTC.

This clonotype was counted many times. The chain is built from TRBV20-1 and TRBJ2-5; perhaps TRBD2 as D (6 bases). Germline V gene lookup returns CDR1 DFQATT and CDR2 SNEGSKA (reference sequence). The CDR3 sequence is 12 residues long. The V end was cut by 6 bases, the J end by 2 bases, with 10 bases between. The CDR3 coding sequence is TGCAGTGCCAGGCGGGGACAAGAGACCCAGTACTTC. Translating gives CSARRGQETQYF.